Presented here are 18 T cell receptor beta chains from one specimen sequenced in a study of cytomegalovirus exposure and HLA in healthy donors. Both 60 Vbeta primers and 13 Jbeta primers went into the PCR. Profiled with immunoSEQ multiplex PCR; TCRdb holds only in-frame clones, not every one. This sample has about 120,000 clones, with 77% found just once. The sequencing sample was made of PBMCs. These receptors were collected from a man between 35 and 55 years old in good health and CMV-seropositive.

The rearrangement links TRBV4-3 to TRBJ2-7; D is undetermined. The germline CDR1 and CDR2 sequences are LGHNA and YSLEER. The V and J ends lost 0 bases and 8 bases respectively, with 20 bases between them. The CDR3 extends over 16 amino acids. The CDR3 DNA reads TGCGCCAGCAGCCAAGAATTCGCTTCGGCGTCCGACAAGCAGTACTTC. Encoded protein: CASSQEFASASDKQYF.

This sequence joins TRBV18 and TRBJ1-2; 10 positions agree with TRBD1. Trimming took 3 bases from V and 6 from J; bases not matched to a gene: 1. The CDR3 spans 13 residues. Germline-derived CDR1 and CDR2 are KGHSH and LQKENI. The DNA for the CDR3 is TGTGCCAGCTCACCGACAGGGGGCCATGGCTACACCTTC. Protein: CASSPTGGHGYTF.

The chain uses TRBV28 and TRBJ1-5; D perhaps matches TRBD1 (6 bases). Trimming shortened V by 3 bases and J by 4 bases, and 13 bases separated the two germline ends. This CDR3 contains 15 residues. The germline CDR1 and CDR2 sequences are MDHEN and SYDVKM. The CDR3: CASSLAGARNQPQHF. The DNA for the CDR3 is TGTGCCAGCAGTTTGGCAGGGGCGCGTAATCAGCCCCAGCATTTT.

This chain uses TRBV5-1 with TRBJ2-2; D gene uncertain. Trimming shortened V by 4 bases and J by 6 bases, and 7 bases separated the two germline ends. Germline assignment: CDR1 SGHRS and CDR2 YFSETQ. This CDR3 has 12 amino acids. The CDR3 region has the DNA TGCGCCAGCAGCACCGACTCCGGGGAGCTGTTTTTT. Its translation: CASSTDSGELFF.

The rearrangement links TRBV30 to TRBJ2-4; D is possibly TRBD1 (7 bases). Trimming took off 0 bases at V and 12 bases at J, with 18 bases between the two ends. Germline CDR1 is GTSNPN and CDR2 is SVGIG (reference sequence). CDR3 length: 14 residues. The CDR3 DNA follows: TGTGCCTGGAGTGTACGCGGGCCGGGGGACAGTCAGTACTTC. Its protein product is CAWSVRGPGDSQYF.

The gene calls are TRBV20-1 and TRBJ1-4, with D possibly matching TRBD1 (5 bases). Germline CDR1 and CDR2: DFQATT and SNEGSKA (reference sequence). Trimming took 3 bases from V and 15 from J, leaving 14 bases between them. The CDR3 loop spans 11 amino acids. In DNA form, the CDR3 reads TGCAGTGCTAGCCGGGGGGAGTCGGTGTTTTTT. Residues: CSASRGESVFF.

The V and J genes are TRBV19 and TRBJ1-1; D unresolved. V was trimmed by 6 bases and J by 0 bases, leaving 11 bases between them. The CDR3 consists of 14 residues. CDR1 and CDR2 (germline): LNHDA, SQIVND (reference sequence). Here the CDR3 DNA reads TGTGCCAGTAGCGCTACCTTTATGAACACTGAAGCTTTCTTT. Residues: CASSATFMNTEAFF.

V usage is TRBV27 and J usage is TRBJ2-7; 10 bases line up with TRBD2. This CDR3 is built from 17 residues. Per the germline V gene, CDR1 is MNHEY and CDR2 is SMNVEV (reference sequence). The V and J ends lost 0 bases and 3 bases, in that order; junction bases with no gene match: 8. CDR3 sequence (DNA): TGTGCCAGCAGTTTATCGGTGGCTAGCGGGGGTCGCTACGAGCAGTACTTC. Amino acid sequence: CASSLSVASGGRYEQYF.

The chain combines TRBV7-2 with TRBJ2-1; the D is unclear. The CDR3 extends over 14 amino acids. Germline assignment: CDR1 SGHTA and CDR2 FQGNSA. V was clipped by 10 bases and J by 2 bases, with 15 bases between them. The CDR3 region is CAIEPPGTYNEQFF. In DNA, the CDR3 is TGTGCCATCGAACCCCCCGGTACCTACAATGAGCAGTTCTTC.

V is TRBV7-2 and J is TRBJ2-3, with TRBD1 matching over 8 bases. Germline V gives CDR1 SGHTA, CDR2 FQGNSA. The CDR3 contains 14 residues. V lost 5 bases and J lost 6; bases outside the gene matches: 7. This CDR3 reads CASSATTGGDTQYF. Written as DNA, the CDR3 is TGTGCCAGCAGCGCCACCACAGGGGGTGATACGCAGTATTTT.

The V call is TRBV7-2, the J call TRBJ1-1; tentative D call: TRBD1 (5 bases). Germline V CDR1 and CDR2: SGHTA, FQGNSA. The V gene lost 2 bases and the J gene lost 2 bases, with 9 bases spanning the gap. CDR3 length: 14 amino acids. CDR3 amino acids: CASSLLRANTEAFF. The CDR3 DNA reads TGTGCCAGCAGCTTACTCAGGGCTAACACTGAAGCTTTCTTT.

J is TRBJ1-2 and V is TRBV5-4; 11 positions agree with TRBD1. The CDR3 spans 14 residues. The germline CDR1 and CDR2 sequences are SGHNT and YYREEE (reference sequence). Losses at the gene ends were 7 bases for V and 4 bases for J; bases not matched to a gene: 6. CDR3 DNA sequence: TGTGCCAGCGATGGGACAGGGGGGATCTATGGCTACACCTTC. Translated: CASDGTGGIYGYTF.

V gene TRBV4-1 combines with J gene TRBJ2-3; TRBD1 might be the D (5 bases). CDR1 is MGHRA, CDR2 YSYEKL, per germline. The CDR3 spans 16 residues. Trimming stripped 3 bases from V and 2 bases from J, with 15 bases between. This chain's CDR3 is CASSHPQGRITDTQYF. The DNA of the CDR3 is TGCGCCAGCAGCCATCCCCAGGGTAGGATCACAGATACGCAGTATTTT.

V gene TRBV7-6 combines with J gene TRBJ2-6; 7 bases are shared with TRBD2. From germline, CDR1 is SGHVS and CDR2 FNYEAQ. This CDR3 has 16 residues. Trimming cost V 1 base and J 2 bases; bases outside gene matches: 2. This CDR3 reads CASSLGGGAGANVLTF. The CDR3 DNA is TGTGCCAGCAGCTTAGGGGGGGGTGCTGGGGCCAACGTCCTGACTTTC.

This clone rates as medium-sized. This sequence joins TRBV25-1 and TRBJ1-4; the match to TRBD1 covers 7 bases. With V trimmed by 4 bases and J by 0 bases, 5 bases remained unmatched. The CDR3 has 16 amino acids. CDR1 is MGHDK, CDR2 SYGVNS, per germline. The CDR3 DNA follows: TGTGCCAGCAGTGCCCGGGACAGCGCAACTAATGAAAAACTGTTTTTT. Translated: CASSARDSATNEKLFF.

The chain uses TRBV7-9 and TRBJ1-5; D perhaps matches TRBD1 (6 bases). The germline V gene encodes CDR1 SEHNR and CDR2 FQNEAQ (reference sequence). The CDR3 sequence is 14 residues long. The V and J ends lost 5 bases and 7 bases respectively, with 15 bases between them. Here the CDR3 reads CASSSAGVGQPQHF. The CDR3 DNA sequence: TGTGCCAGCAGCAGCGCAGGGGTAGGGCAGCCCCAGCATTTT.

The rearrangement uses TRBV7-3 and TRBJ2-3; tentative D call: TRBD2 (5 bases). Per the germline V gene, CDR1 is SGHTA and CDR2 is FQGTGA. V lost 1 base and J lost 6, with 14 bases in between. The CDR3 is 15 amino acids. The CDR3 is CASSLNGGLVDTQYF. As DNA, the CDR3 is TGTGCCAGCAGCTTAAACGGCGGGCTAGTGGATACGCAGTATTTT.

This rearrangement joins TRBV7-2 to TRBJ1-2; D unclear. Germline V gene lookup returns CDR1 SGHTA and CDR2 FQGNSA. The V end was cut by 2 bases, the J end by 4 bases, with 17 bases between. This CDR3 region has 16 residues. The CDR3 coding sequence is TGTGCCAGCAGCTTAAGCCATACCAGGAAATCCTATGGCTACACCTTC. This gives the protein CASSLSHTRKSYGYTF. Full variable domain (outside the CDR3, taken from reference TRBV7-2 and TRBJ1-2): GAGVSQSPSNKVTEKGKDVELRCDPISGHTALYWYRQSLGQGLEFLIYFQGNSAPDKSGLPSDRFSAERTGGSVSTLTIQRTQQEDSAVYLCASSLSHTRKSYGYTFGSGTRLTVV.